This T cell receptor (beta chain) emerged from a study of long-term antiretroviral therapy in people with HIV. CDR1 and CDR2 from the germline V gene are GTSNPN and SVGIG (reference sequence). The CDR3 consists of 13 residues. The ends were cut back, 4 bases at V and 7 bases at J, with 16 bases in the middle. Version v3.0 of the immunoSEQ assay ran at survey level. Here immunoSEQ multiplex PCR was the method, and the copy in TCRdb shows in-frame clones only, minus some. This table has roughly 42,000 clones, 75% to 90% appearing once. All participants with HIV were treated in the United States. This rearrangement joins TRBV30 to TRBJ2-5, with D possibly TRBD2 on 6 matching bases. The receptor was derived from a woman between 45 and 60 years old with HIV. Material: unsorted PBMCs, obtained 3.1 years after starting antiretroviral therapy. CDR3 sequence (DNA): TGTGCCTGGACGCGGGGCGGATGGGGGACCCAGTACTTC. It encodes CAWTRGGWGTQYF.